This T cell receptor (beta chain) was documented in a study of T cells after yellow fever vaccination. Broader study findings: The study noted that FACS-sorted repertoires could contain abundant clonotypes contaminating from the bulk population.

TCRdb processed the 5' RACE reads anew with MiXCR; each CDR3 protein has one entry. This table holds 450,000 to 600,000 distinct CDR3 sequences, about 14% found once. This clonotype was counted only a few times. Its target is unknown. The length of the CDR3 is 16 residues. The V and J ends lost 2 bases and 4 bases respectively, with 14 bases between them. Germline V CDR1 and CDR2: SGHVS, FQNEAQ. The sequence came from a man aged 25 to 40 who received the YFV17D yellow fever vaccine. The sequencing used PBMCs, collected on the day of the yellow fever booster vaccination. The chain combines TRBV7-8 with TRBJ1-4; no firm D call. The CDR3 loop is CASSLNARRVNEKLFF. DNA of the CDR3: TGTGCCAGCAGCTTAAACGCCCGGAGAGTTAATGAAAAACTGTTTTTT.